This T cell receptor beta chain was sequenced for a study of cytomegalovirus exposure and HLA in healthy donors. Study conclusions and caveats: Despite most TCR sequences being rare, some public TCRs occurred in many donors.

Trimming shortened V by 4 bases and J by 2 bases, and 14 bases separated the two germline ends. The V gene's germline CDR1 is SGHAT and CDR2 FQNNGV. The CDR3 is 16 amino acids. On this clone: The antigen is not known.

The protocol was immunoSEQ multiplex PCR, while the TCRdb copy is restricted to in-frame clones and leaves out a portion. The sample lists over 200,000 clones, 85% to 90% occurring once. Sequences were obtained from PBMCs. This chain uses TRBV11-2 with TRBJ2-2; no clear D. The receptor's source is a woman aged 18 to 35 in good health and CMV-seronegative. This chain's CDR3 is CASSSLSGVNTGELFF. Here the CDR3 DNA reads TGTGCCAGCAGCTCGTTATCGGGTGTTAACACCGGGGAGCTGTTTTTT.